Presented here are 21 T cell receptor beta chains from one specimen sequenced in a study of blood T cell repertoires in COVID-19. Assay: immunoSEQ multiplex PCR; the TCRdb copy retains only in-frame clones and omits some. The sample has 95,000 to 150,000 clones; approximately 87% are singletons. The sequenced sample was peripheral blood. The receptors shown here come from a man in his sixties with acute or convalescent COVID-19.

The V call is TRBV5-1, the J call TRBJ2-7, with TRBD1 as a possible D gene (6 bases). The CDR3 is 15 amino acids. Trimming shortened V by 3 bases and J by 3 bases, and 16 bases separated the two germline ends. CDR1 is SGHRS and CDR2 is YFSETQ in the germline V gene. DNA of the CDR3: TGCGCCAGCAGCTCAAGGACAGAAGGGGACTACGAGCAGTACTTC. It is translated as CASSSRTEGDYEQYF. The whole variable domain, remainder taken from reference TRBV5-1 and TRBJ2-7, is KAGVTQTPRYLIKTRGQQVTLSCSPISGHRSVSWYQQTPGQGLQFLFEYFSETQRNKGNFPGRFSGRQFSNSRSEMNVSTLELGDSALYLCASSSRTEGDYEQYFGPGTRLTVT.

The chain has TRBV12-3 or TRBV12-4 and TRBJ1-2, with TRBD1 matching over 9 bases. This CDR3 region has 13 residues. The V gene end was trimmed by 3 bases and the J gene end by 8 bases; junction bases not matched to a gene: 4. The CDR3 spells CASSFGQGRGYTF. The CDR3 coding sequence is TGTGCCAGCAGTTTCGGACAGGGGAGAGGCTACACCTTC.

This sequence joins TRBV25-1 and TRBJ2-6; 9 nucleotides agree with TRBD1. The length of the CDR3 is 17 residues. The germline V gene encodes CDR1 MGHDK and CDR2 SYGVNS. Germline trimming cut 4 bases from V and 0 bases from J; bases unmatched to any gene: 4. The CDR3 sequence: CASSAGTGSSGANVLTF. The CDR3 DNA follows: TGTGCCAGCAGTGCCGGGACAGGGAGCTCTGGGGCCAACGTCCTGACTTTC.

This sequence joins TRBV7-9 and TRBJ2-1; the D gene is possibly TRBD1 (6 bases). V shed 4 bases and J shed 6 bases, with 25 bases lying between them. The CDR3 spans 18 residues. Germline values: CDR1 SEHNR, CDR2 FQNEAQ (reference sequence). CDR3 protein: CASSSPWASSKGVNEQFF. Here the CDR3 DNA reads TGTGCCAGCAGCTCACCGTGGGCTTCATCGAAGGGGGTCAATGAGCAGTTCTTC.

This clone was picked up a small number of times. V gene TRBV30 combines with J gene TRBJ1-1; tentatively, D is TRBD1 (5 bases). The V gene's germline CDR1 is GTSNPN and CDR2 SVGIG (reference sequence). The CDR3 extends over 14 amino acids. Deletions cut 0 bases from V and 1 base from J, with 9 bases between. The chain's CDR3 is CAWSVGQGNTEAFF. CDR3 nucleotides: TGTGCCTGGAGTGTTGGGCAGGGGAACACTGAAGCTTTCTTT.

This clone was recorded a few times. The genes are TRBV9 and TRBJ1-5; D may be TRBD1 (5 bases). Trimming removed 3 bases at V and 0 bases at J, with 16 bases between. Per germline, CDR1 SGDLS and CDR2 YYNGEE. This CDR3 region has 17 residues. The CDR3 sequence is CASSGDRGYPSNQPQHF. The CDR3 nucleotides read TGTGCCAGCAGCGGTGATAGGGGTTATCCTAGCAATCAGCCCCAGCATTTT. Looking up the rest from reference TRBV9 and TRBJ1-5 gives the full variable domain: DSGVTQTPKHLITATGQRVTLRCSPRSGDLSVYWYQQSLDQGLQFLIQYYNGEERAKGNILERFSAQQFPDLHSELNLSSLELGDSALYFCASSGDRGYPSNQPQHFGDGTRLSIL.

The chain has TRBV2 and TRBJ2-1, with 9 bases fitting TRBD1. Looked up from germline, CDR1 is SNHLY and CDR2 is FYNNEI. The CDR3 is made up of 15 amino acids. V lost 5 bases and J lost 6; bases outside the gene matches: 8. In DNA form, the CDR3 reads TGTGCCAGCAGTTTAACAGGGGGCGTCGGCAATGAGCAGTTCTTC. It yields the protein CASSLTGGVGNEQFF.

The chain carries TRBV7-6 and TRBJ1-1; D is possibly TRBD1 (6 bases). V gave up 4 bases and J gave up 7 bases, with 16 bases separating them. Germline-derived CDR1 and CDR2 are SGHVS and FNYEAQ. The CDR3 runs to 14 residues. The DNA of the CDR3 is TGTGCCAGCAGCTCCCCTACAGGGCACGGTGAAGCTTTCTTT. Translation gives CASSSPTGHGEAFF.

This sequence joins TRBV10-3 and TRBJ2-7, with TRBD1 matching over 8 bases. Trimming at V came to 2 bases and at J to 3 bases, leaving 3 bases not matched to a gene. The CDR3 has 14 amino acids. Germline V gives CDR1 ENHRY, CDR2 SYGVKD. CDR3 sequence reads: CAISEGQGGYEQYF. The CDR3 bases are TGTGCCATCAGTGAGGGACAGGGTGGCTACGAGCAGTACTTC.

The CDR3 loop is CASSPPPAGGYYEQYF. The CDR3, as DNA: TGTGCCAGCAGCCCACCCCCAGCGGGAGGCTACTACGAGCAGTACTTC. This rearrangement joins TRBV7-9 to TRBJ2-7, with TRBD2 identical over 9 bases. The CDR3 sequence is 16 residues long. Per the germline V gene, CDR1 is SEHNR and CDR2 is FQNEAQ (reference sequence). The V segment lost 5 bases and the J segment 3 bases; nucleotides outside the gene matches: 11.

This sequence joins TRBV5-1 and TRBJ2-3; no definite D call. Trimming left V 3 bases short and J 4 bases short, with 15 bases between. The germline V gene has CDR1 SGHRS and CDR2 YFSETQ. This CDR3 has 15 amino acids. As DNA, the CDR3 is TGCGCCAGCAGCTCACAGCCGATTTCGGCAGATACGCAGTATTTT. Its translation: CASSSQPISADTQYF. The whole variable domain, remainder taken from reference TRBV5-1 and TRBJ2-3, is KAGVTQTPRYLIKTRGQQVTLSCSPISGHRSVSWYQQTPGQGLQFLFEYFSETQRNKGNFPGRFSGRQFSNSRSEMNVSTLELGDSALYLCASSSQPISADTQYFGPGTRLTVL.

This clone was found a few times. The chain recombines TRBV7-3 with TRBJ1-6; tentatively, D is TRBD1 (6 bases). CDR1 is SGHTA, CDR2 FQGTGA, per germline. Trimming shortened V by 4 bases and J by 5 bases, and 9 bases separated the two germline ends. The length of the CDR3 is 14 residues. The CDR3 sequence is CASSYRDDNSPLHF. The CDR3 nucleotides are TGTGCCAGCAGCTACAGGGACGATAATTCACCCCTCCACTTT.

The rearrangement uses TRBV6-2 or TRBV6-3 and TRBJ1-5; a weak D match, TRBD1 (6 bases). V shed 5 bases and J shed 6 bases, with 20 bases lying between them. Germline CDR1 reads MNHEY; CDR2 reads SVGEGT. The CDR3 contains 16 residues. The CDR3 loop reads CASSARGGSGRQPQHF. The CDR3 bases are TGTGCCAGCAGTGCCCGAGGGGGTTCAGGTCGTCAGCCCCAGCATTTT.

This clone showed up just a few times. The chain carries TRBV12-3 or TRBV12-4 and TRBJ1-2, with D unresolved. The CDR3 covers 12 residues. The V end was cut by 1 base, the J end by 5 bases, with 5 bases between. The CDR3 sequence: CASSLVTYGYTF. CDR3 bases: TGTGCCAGCAGTTTAGTAACTTATGGCTACACCTTC.

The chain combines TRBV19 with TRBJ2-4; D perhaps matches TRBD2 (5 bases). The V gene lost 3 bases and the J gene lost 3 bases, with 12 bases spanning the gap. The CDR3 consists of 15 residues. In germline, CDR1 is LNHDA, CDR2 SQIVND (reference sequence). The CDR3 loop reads CASSIWKLDKNIQYF. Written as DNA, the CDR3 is TGTGCCAGTAGTATTTGGAAACTAGACAAAAACATTCAGTACTTC.

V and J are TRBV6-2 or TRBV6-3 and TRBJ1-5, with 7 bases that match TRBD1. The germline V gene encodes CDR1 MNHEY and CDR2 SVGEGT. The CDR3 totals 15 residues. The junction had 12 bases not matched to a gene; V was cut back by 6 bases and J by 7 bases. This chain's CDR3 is CASSSTGSEWQPQHF. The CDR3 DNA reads TGTGCCAGCAGCTCGACAGGGTCAGAATGGCAGCCCCAGCATTTT.

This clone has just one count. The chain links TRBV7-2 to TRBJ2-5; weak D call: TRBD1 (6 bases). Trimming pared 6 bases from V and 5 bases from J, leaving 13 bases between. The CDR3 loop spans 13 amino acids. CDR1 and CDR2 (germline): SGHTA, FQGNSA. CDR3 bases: TGTGCCAGCAGTCTACAGGGTCGGGAGACCCAGTACTTC. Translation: CASSLQGRETQYF.

The CDR3: CASSLSRTEAFF. For the CDR3, the DNA is TGTGCCAGCAGCCTGTCGAGGACTGAAGCTTTCTTT. The rearrangement links TRBV14 to TRBJ1-1; D not resolved. Per germline, CDR1 SGHDN and CDR2 FVKESK. V was clipped by 4 bases and J by 5 bases, with 8 bases between them. This CDR3 has 12 residues.

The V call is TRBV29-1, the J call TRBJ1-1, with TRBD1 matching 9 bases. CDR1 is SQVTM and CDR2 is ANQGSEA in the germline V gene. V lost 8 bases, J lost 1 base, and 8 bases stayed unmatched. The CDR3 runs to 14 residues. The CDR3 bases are TGCAGCATTTCACAGGGGGCGAGGAACACTGAAGCTTTCTTT. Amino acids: CSISQGARNTEAFF.

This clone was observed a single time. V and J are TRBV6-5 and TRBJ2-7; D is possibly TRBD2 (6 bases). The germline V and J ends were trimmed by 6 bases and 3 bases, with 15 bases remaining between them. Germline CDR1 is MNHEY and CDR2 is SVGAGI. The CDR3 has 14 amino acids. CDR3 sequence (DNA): TGTGCCAGCAGGGAGGGACTGAGCTACTACGAGCAGTACTTC. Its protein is CASREGLSYYEQYF.

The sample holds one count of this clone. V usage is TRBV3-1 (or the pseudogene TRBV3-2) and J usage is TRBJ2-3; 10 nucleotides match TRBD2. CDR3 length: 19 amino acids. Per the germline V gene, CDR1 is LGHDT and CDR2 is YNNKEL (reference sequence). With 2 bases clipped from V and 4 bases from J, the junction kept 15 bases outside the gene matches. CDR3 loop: CASSQPWGTSESRADTQYF. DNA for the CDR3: TGTGCCAGCAGCCAACCGTGGGGGACTAGCGAAAGTAGGGCAGATACGCAGTATTTT.